One and the same sample provided the 25 T cell receptor beta chains below, sequenced in a study of blood T cell repertoires in COVID-19. The table came from immunoSEQ multiplex PCR; TCRdb's copy has only in-frame clones and leaves some out. The sample has under 250,000 clones, more than 75% seen once. Specimen: peripheral blood. These receptors all stem from a man in his forties or fifties who had recovered from COVID-19.

The chain combines TRBV25-1 with TRBJ2-1; D is possibly TRBD1 (6 bases). Trimming removed 1 base from V and 13 bases from J, with 17 bases in between. The CDR3 covers 14 residues. In germline, CDR1 is MGHDK, CDR2 SYGVNS. The CDR3 here is CASSEFLTGFHQFF. The CDR3 DNA reads TGTGCCAGCAGTGAATTTCTGACAGGATTTCACCAGTTCTTC.

The chain couples TRBV5-6 to TRBJ2-3; TRBD2 is a possible D gene (6 bases). The CDR3 is 14 amino acids. Germline values: CDR1 SGHDT, CDR2 YYEEEE. The V end lost 4 bases, the J end lost 4 bases, and 13 bases lay between the germline ends. CDR3 sequence: CASSLAGRADTQYF. Here the CDR3 DNA reads TGTGCCAGCAGCCTTGCGGGGCGAGCAGATACGCAGTATTTT.

The chain uses TRBV10-3 and TRBJ2-7; 11 bases line up with TRBD2. The CDR3 consists of 15 residues. The ends lost 3 bases at V and 3 bases at J; junction bases unmatched: 4. CDR1 is ENHRY and CDR2 is SYGVKD in the germline V gene. In nucleotides, the CDR3 is TGTGCCATCAGTGATCCGGGGACTAGCGGCTACGAGCAGTACTTC. Its translation is CAISDPGTSGYEQYF.

V and J are TRBV7-8 and TRBJ2-1; TRBD2 matches at 10 bases. V lost 2 bases, J lost 7 bases, and 5 bases stayed unmatched. CDR1 is SGHVS, CDR2 FQNEAQ, per germline. The CDR3 has 15 amino acids. CDR3 region: CASSLMGAGGNEQFF. CDR3 bases: TGTGCCAGCAGCTTAATGGGAGCGGGAGGGAATGAGCAGTTCTTC.

J is TRBJ2-5 and V is TRBV19; 8 bases are a match to TRBD1. The CDR3 loop spans 14 amino acids. J gave up 1 base and V 6 bases, and 4 bases lay outside the gene matches. Germline V gives CDR1 LNHDA, CDR2 SQIVND (reference sequence). The CDR3 spells CASRDRAFQETQYF. Here the CDR3 DNA reads TGTGCCAGTAGGGACAGGGCTTTCCAAGAGACCCAGTACTTC. Looking up the rest from reference TRBV19 and TRBJ2-5 gives the full variable domain: DGGITQSPKYLFRKEGQNVTLSCEQNLNHDAMYWYRQDPGQGLRLIYYSQIVNDFQKGDIAEGYSVSREKKESFPLTVTSAQKNPTAFYLCASRDRAFQETQYFGPGTRLLVL.

CDR3 DNA: TGTGCCAGCAGCCTAGGACAGGGGGCGATCTATGGCTACACCTTC. It encodes CASSLGQGAIYGYTF. The rearrangement uses TRBV6-2 or TRBV6-3 and TRBJ1-2; 11 bases are a match to TRBD1. J lost 4 bases, V lost 6 bases, and 7 bases had no gene match. Germline-derived CDR1 and CDR2 are MNHEY and SVGEGT. The CDR3 length is 15 residues.

The rearrangement links TRBV15 to TRBJ1-2; 9 nucleotides match TRBD1. Germline V CDR1 and CDR2: LNHNV, YYDKDF (reference sequence). V shed 5 bases, J shed 0 bases, and the junction held 4 bases outside the gene matches. This CDR3 contains 15 residues. CDR3: CATSQNRGPNYGYTF. CDR3 in DNA: TGTGCCACCAGCCAAAACAGGGGGCCTAACTATGGCTACACCTTC.

This clone was detected a few times. The J gene is TRBJ2-7, the V gene TRBV9; D perhaps matches TRBD2 (6 bases). Trimming removed 0 bases at V and 3 bases at J, with 16 bases between. Per germline, CDR1 SGDLS and CDR2 YYNGEE. This CDR3 contains 16 residues. CDR3 nucleotide sequence: TGTGCCAGCAGCGTAGACGGGAGCGTTACTTTCTACGAGCAGTACTTC. It encodes CASSVDGSVTFYEQYF.

The chain recombines TRBV19 with TRBJ1-4; 7 nucleotides agree with TRBD1. Trimming removed 4 bases from V and 7 bases from J; junction bases left unmatched: 6. The CDR3 is 14 residues long. The germline V gene has CDR1 LNHDA and CDR2 SQIVND (reference sequence). The CDR3 is CASSSRRDSEKLFF. CDR3 DNA: TGTGCCAGTAGTAGCCGCCGGGACAGTGAAAAACTGTTTTTT.

CDR3 in amino acids: CASSVDRGSYNEQFF. Written as DNA, the CDR3 is TGTGCCAGCAGTGTAGACAGGGGTTCCTACAATGAGCAGTTCTTC. The gene calls are TRBV2 and TRBJ2-1; 8 positions match TRBD1. The germline gives CDR1 SNHLY, CDR2 FYNNEI. The CDR3 contains 15 residues. With V trimmed by 4 bases and J by 1 base, 3 bases remained unmatched.

The chain is built from TRBV6-5 and TRBJ2-5; D perhaps matches TRBD2 (6 bases). CDR3 length: 13 residues. Trimming shortened V by 10 bases and J by 4 bases, and 16 bases separated the two germline ends. Germline V gene data show CDR1 as MNHEY and CDR2 as SVGAGI. The CDR3 bases are TGTGCCACGAAGGGGTGGGGAGGAGAGACCCAGTACTTC. Residues: CATKGWGGETQYF.

The CDR3: CASSLVGLAQSTDTQYF. The CDR3 DNA sequence: TGCGCCAGCAGCTTGGTAGGTCTAGCGCAAAGCACAGATACGCAGTATTTT. V usage is TRBV5-1 and J usage is TRBJ2-3; TRBD2 might be the D (6 bases). Between the trimmed V and J ends, which lost 0 bases and 0 bases, there was a span of 14 bases. Germline V gene lookup returns CDR1 SGHRS and CDR2 YFSETQ. This CDR3 has 17 residues. Full variable domain (remainder filled in from reference TRBV5-1 and TRBJ2-3): KAGVTQTPRYLIKTRGQQVTLSCSPISGHRSVSWYQQTPGQGLQFLFEYFSETQRNKGNFPGRFSGRQFSNSRSEMNVSTLELGDSALYLCASSLVGLAQSTDTQYFGPGTRLTVL.

This chain links TRBV3-1 (or the pseudogene TRBV3-2) with TRBJ2-2, with 12 bases aligning to TRBD2. V was pared by 3 bases and J by 4 bases, with 12 bases of the junction left unmatched. The CDR3 loop spans 19 amino acids. Germline lookup yields CDR1 LGHDT and CDR2 YNNKEL (reference sequence). CDR3 nucleotide sequence: TGTGCCAGCAGCCAGACAGGGAAGGAGACTAGCGGGGGCACCGGGGAGCTGTTTTTT. Protein: CASSQTGKETSGGTGELFF.

The rearrangement links TRBV3-1 (or the pseudogene TRBV3-2) to TRBJ2-3; D is perhaps TRBD2 (5 bases). V lost 1 base, J lost 1 base, and 9 bases lay in between. The length of the CDR3 is 15 residues. From germline, CDR1 is LGHDT and CDR2 YNNKEL (reference sequence). The CDR3 spells CASSQAISGTDTQYF. The CDR3 nucleotides are TGTGCCAGCAGCCAAGCGATTAGCGGCACAGATACGCAGTATTTT.

In its sample, this clone was seen once. J is TRBJ2-7 and V is TRBV5-1, with 8 positions matching TRBD1. CDR1 is SGHRS, CDR2 YFSETQ, per germline. The CDR3 spans 14 residues. Trimming took 4 bases from V and 5 from J; bases not matched to a gene: 8. The CDR3 reads CASSGGQGRDEQYF. In DNA, the CDR3 is TGCGCCAGCAGCGGCGGACAGGGCCGGGACGAGCAGTACTTC.

The chain recombines TRBV28 with TRBJ2-1; 8 bases map to TRBD2. This CDR3 has 17 amino acids. The V gene's germline CDR1 is MDHEN and CDR2 SYDVKM. Germline trimming cut 6 bases from V and 7 bases from J; bases unmatched to any gene: 17. CDR3 protein: CASRHHGSGRLGNEQFF. The CDR3, as DNA: TGTGCCAGCAGGCACCATGGGAGCGGGAGACTGGGGAATGAGCAGTTCTTC.

The rearrangement uses TRBV28 and TRBJ1-5; D is possibly TRBD1 (5 bases). The CDR3 runs 14 residues. Between the trimmed V and J ends, which lost 3 bases and 0 bases, there was a span of 6 bases. Germline V gene lookup returns CDR1 MDHEN and CDR2 SYDVKM. The CDR3: CASSLDTSNQPQHF. In DNA form, the CDR3 reads TGTGCCAGCAGTTTGGACACTAGCAATCAGCCCCAGCATTTT.

This clone was found once. The V call is TRBV29-1, the J call TRBJ2-3, with D possibly being TRBD2 (6 bases). The CDR3 totals 11 residues. The germline CDR1 and CDR2 sequences are SQVTM and ANQGSEA. Trimming took 7 bases from V and 4 from J, leaving 9 bases between them. This CDR3 reads CSERLADTQYF. Written as DNA, the CDR3 is TGCAGCGAGCGACTAGCAGATACGCAGTATTTT.

The chain uses TRBV4-2 and TRBJ2-3; weak D call: TRBD2 (7 bases). CDR1 is LGHNA and CDR2 is YNFKEQ in the germline V gene. V dropped 1 base and J dropped 2 bases, with 19 bases sitting between them. The CDR3 consists of 18 residues. The CDR3 DNA reads TGTGCCAGCAGCCAAGGGGGGGGACCGGGACAATACACAGATACGCAGTATTTT. Translating it yields CASSQGGGPGQYTDTQYF.

The chain is built from TRBV5-5 and TRBJ1-1, with D unresolved. This CDR3 is 13 amino acids long. From germline, CDR1 is SGHKS and CDR2 YYEKEE (reference sequence). Between the trimmed V and J ends, which lost 1 base and 3 bases, there was a span of 7 bases. The CDR3 loop reads CASSLQPDTEAFF. As DNA, the CDR3 is TGTGCCAGCAGCTTGCAACCGGACACTGAAGCTTTCTTT.

This clone was picked up one time. The chain recombines TRBV27 with TRBJ2-1, with 9 bases that match TRBD2. Germline V gives CDR1 MNHEY, CDR2 SMNVEV (reference sequence). There are 17 residues in the CDR3. The V segment lost 5 bases and the J segment 7 bases; nucleotides outside the gene matches: 15. As DNA, the CDR3 is TGTGCCAGCAGTCTAGGGGCTGGACTAGCGAGCGGTAATGAGCAGTTCTTC. The encoded protein is CASSLGAGLASGNEQFF.

The chain recombines TRBV25-1 with TRBJ2-7; the match to TRBD1 covers 9 bases. The CDR3 sequence is 13 residues long. V trimming: 4 bases; J trimming: 3 bases; junction bases outside the gene matches: 1. Per germline, CDR1 MGHDK and CDR2 SYGVNS. The CDR3 DNA reads TGTGCCAGCAGTGGACAGGGGGTCTACGAGCAGTACTTC. Translated, it gives CASSGQGVYEQYF.

The J gene is TRBJ2-1, the V gene TRBV11-2, with TRBD1 identical over 10 bases. The length of the CDR3 is 15 residues. Germline CDR1 SGHAT, CDR2 FQNNGV. The V segment lost 4 bases and the J segment 2 bases; nucleotides outside the gene matches: 2. CDR3: CASSSGTGAYNEQFF. The CDR3 nucleotides are TGTGCCAGCAGCTCCGGGACAGGGGCCTACAATGAGCAGTTCTTC.

This chain joins TRBV11-2 and TRBJ1-2, with D unclear. Germline values: CDR1 SGHAT, CDR2 FQNNGV. The CDR3 has 15 residues. V was cut by 5 bases and J by 3 bases, with 16 bases left in between. In DNA, the CDR3 is TGTGCCAGCAGCGCACGGCTCGGGAGCGACTATGGCTACACCTTC. Translation: CASSARLGSDYGYTF. Based on the CDR3 plus reference TRBV11-2 and TRBJ1-2, the full variable domain is EAGVAQSPRYKIIEKRQSVAFWCNPISGHATLYWYQQILGQGPKLLIQFQNNGVVDDSQLPKDRFSAERLKGVDSTLKIQPAKLEDSAVYLCASSARLGSDYGYTFGSGTRLTVV.

V usage is TRBV5-1 and J usage is TRBJ2-3; D ambiguous. This CDR3 region has 15 residues. Germline V lookup: CDR1 SGHRS, CDR2 YFSETQ. V dropped 0 bases and J dropped 4 bases, with 12 bases sitting between them. The CDR3 spells CASSLGAMIADTQYF. CDR3 bases: TGCGCCAGCAGCTTGGGGGCCATGATTGCAGATACGCAGTATTTT.